Following are 24 T cell receptor beta chains from one sample sequenced in a study of T cells in women clearing cervical HPV infection. TCRdb's copy holds only in-frame clones and misses some; the assay was immunoSEQ multiplex PCR. The sample table includes some 30,000 clones. Material for sequencing was blood buffy coat. Every receptor here comes from a woman between 18 and 69 years old with a cervical HPV16 infection that either progressed to CIN3+ or cleared (not recorded which).

A note on this clone: With the read ending 3 residues before the CDR3 end, the germline J gene is used to fill in that end. The gene calls are TRBV30 and TRBJ1-3; no firm D call. The CDR3 extends over 13 amino acids. Germline V gene lookup returns CDR1 GTSNPN and CDR2 SVGIG (reference sequence). V was trimmed by 0 bases and J by 5 bases, leaving 8 bases between them. CDR3 amino acids: CAWSVSLRNTIYF. The covered CDR3 bases are TGTGCCTGGAGTGTATCTCTTCGAAACACC.

On this clone itself: The sequence runs out 3 residues before the end of the CDR3; the remainder is reconstructed from the germline J gene. The gene calls are TRBV5-1 and TRBJ2-5; 7 bases are shared with TRBD2. The length of the CDR3 is 15 residues. V lost 0 bases and J lost 5; bases outside the gene matches: 7. Germline lookup yields CDR1 SGHRS and CDR2 YFSETQ. This chain's CDR3 is CASSLARILAETQYF. The sequenced part of the CDR3 DNA is TGCGCCAGCAGCTTGGCTAGGATACTAGCGGAGACC.

Partial CDR3 DNA: TGCAGCGTTGAGGTTGACAGGAGTGAAAAG. Protein: CSVEVDRSEK. The whole CDR3 sequence is CSVEVDRSEKLFF. The chain recombines TRBV29-1 with TRBJ2-2; D may be TRBD1 (6 bases). Coverage ceases 3 residues before the CDR3 finishes, and the germline J gene fills in the end. Germline CDR1 reads SQVTM; CDR2 reads ANQGSEA. CDR3 size: 13 residues.

CDR3 bases read: TGTGCCAGCAGTGAACGGGGGGCCGACACAGATACG. Translated: CASSERGADTDT. The complete CDR3 protein is CASSERGADTDTQYF. The chain uses TRBV6-1 and TRBJ2-3; D may be TRBD2 (7 bases). Coverage ceases 3 residues before the CDR3 finishes, and the germline J gene fills in the end. With 2 bases removed from V and 2 bases from J, the gap between germline ends came to 11 bases. Germline-derived CDR1 and CDR2 are MNHNS and SASEGT. The CDR3 contains 15 residues.

About this clone: The read ends 3 residues shy of where the CDR3 ends; the end is completed using the germline J gene. J is TRBJ2-7 and V is TRBV6-4; maybe TRBD1 (6 bases). This CDR3 has 15 amino acids. The germline V gene encodes CDR1 MRHNA and CDR2 SNTAGT. The V and J ends lost 6 bases and 0 bases respectively, with 15 bases between them. CDR3 in amino acids: CASRLEQGSSYEQYF. CDR3 DNA (partial): TGTGCCAGCAGACTAGAACAGGGTAGCTCCTACGAG.

Regarding this clone: The sequenced fragment ends 3 residues before the CDR3 boundary, so the rest is inferred from the germline J gene. The rearrangement joins TRBV2 to TRBJ1-2; D gene unclear. CDR1 SNHLY and CDR2 FYNNEI come from the germline V gene. There are 12 residues in the CDR3. Trimming shortened V by 8 bases and J by 1 base, and 8 bases separated the two germline ends. Incomplete CDR3 DNA: TGTGCCAGCCGAGGCAATAACTATGGC. It specifies CASRGNNYG. The full-length CDR3 reads as CASRGNNYGYTF.

Of note for this clone: The sequence runs out 3 residues before the end of the CDR3; the remainder is reconstructed from the germline J gene. The chain links TRBV19 to TRBJ1-2; D call uncertain. Trimming shortened V by 5 bases and J by 4 bases, and 8 bases separated the two germline ends. This CDR3 region has 12 residues. Germline values: CDR1 LNHDA, CDR2 SQIVND (reference sequence). CDR3 loop: CASSDGGYGYTF. CDR3 DNA (partial): TGTGCCAGTAGTGACGGCGGCTATGGC.

Remarks on this clone: The read halts 3 residues ahead of the CDR3 end, with the missing end drawn from the germline J gene. The chain couples TRBV20-1 to TRBJ1-2, with a tentative D call TRBD1 (6 bases). The germline CDR1 and CDR2 sequences are DFQATT and SNEGSKA (reference sequence). Trimming removed 5 bases at V and 0 bases at J, with 13 bases between. The CDR3 is 14 residues long. The sequenced part of the CDR3 DNA is TGCAGTGCTCTTGGACAGTTAACTAACTATGGC. It translates to CSALGQLTNYG. The CDR3 in full is CSALGQLTNYGYTF.

The sequenced CDR3 bases are TGTGCCTGGAGTGTACTGATAGGGGGTGATTCACCC. It translates to CAWSVLIGGDSP. The whole CDR3 sequence reads CAWSVLIGGDSPLHF. The chain joins TRBV30 to TRBJ1-6; TRBD1 is a possible D gene (6 bases). The read gets to within 3 residues of the CDR3 end, and the germline J gene fills in the rest. CDR1 and CDR2 (germline): GTSNPN, SVGIG (reference sequence). V dropped 0 bases and J dropped 8 bases, with 14 bases sitting between them. The CDR3 consists of 15 residues.

To note about this clone: Sequencing ends 3 residues short of the CDR3 end; the germline J gene provides the rest. The gene calls are TRBV7-4 and TRBJ2-7, with 11 bases fitting TRBD2. Germline CDR1 reads SGHVT; CDR2 reads SQSDAQ. The trim removed 3 bases at V and 0 bases at J, leaving 4 bases unmatched. This CDR3 region has 16 residues. The CDR3 DNA, read in part, is TGTGCCAGCAGCTTTGGAACTAGCGGGGGCTCCTACGAG. It is translated as CASSFGTSGGSYE. From start to end, the CDR3 is CASSFGTSGGSYEQYF.

Of note for this clone: The CDR3 extends 3 residues past the end of the read, so its final part is completed from the germline J gene. The chain combines TRBV30 with TRBJ2-7; D might be TRBD1 (6 bases). This CDR3 is 14 amino acids long. CDR1 is GTSNPN, CDR2 SVGIG, per germline (reference sequence). Trimming shortened V by 6 bases and J by 1 base, and 16 bases separated the two germline ends. The CDR3: CACTRDKGSYEQYF. CDR3 DNA, as far as it was read: TGTGCCTGCACCCGGGACAAGGGTTCCTACGAG.

In regard to this clone: The CDR3 extends 3 residues past the end of the read, so its final part is completed from the germline J gene. J is TRBJ2-2 and V is TRBV5-1; D not certain. Germline V CDR1 and CDR2: SGHRS, YFSETQ. This CDR3 has 14 amino acids. The V end was cut by 4 bases, the J end by 4 bases, with 11 bases between. CDR3 bases read: TGCGCCAGCAGCCAACCAGAGTCCACCGGGGAG. Protein product: CASSQPESTGE. The CDR3 reads in full as CASSQPESTGELFF.

For this clone: Sequencing ends 3 residues short of the CDR3 end; the germline J gene provides the rest. The chain recombines TRBV20-1 with TRBJ2-1; D may be TRBD1 (6 bases). Trimming removed 3 bases at V and 5 bases at J, with 8 bases between. The CDR3 loop spans 12 amino acids. CDR1 is DFQATT and CDR2 is SNEGSKA in the germline V gene (reference sequence). The part of the CDR3 DNA that was read is TGCAGTGCTAGGGGGGCTAACAATGAG. Translated: CSARGANNE. The complete CDR3 sequence is CSARGANNEQFF.

With regard to this clone: The CDR3 extends 3 residues past the end of the read, so its final part is completed from the germline J gene. This chain joins TRBV7-9 and TRBJ1-2; tentative D call: TRBD1 (6 bases). This CDR3 region has 12 residues. Germline V gene data show CDR1 as SEHNR and CDR2 as FQNEAQ (reference sequence). CDR3 amino acids: CASSLDTGGYTF. The sequenced CDR3 bases are TGTGCCAGCAGCTTAGATACAGGGGGC.

Comments on this clone: The sequenced fragment ends 3 residues before the CDR3 boundary, so the rest is inferred from the germline J gene. The chain is built from TRBV7-8 and TRBJ2-7, with 9 positions matching TRBD2. The V segment lost 4 bases and the J segment 1 base; nucleotides outside the gene matches: 8. The CDR3 has 16 amino acids. Per the germline V gene, CDR1 is SGHVS and CDR2 is FQNEAQ. The CDR3 sequence: CASSSRSSGTSYEQYF. The DNA read from the CDR3 is TGTGCCAGCAGCTCTCGCTCTAGCGGGACTTCCTACGAG.

Of note for this clone: With the read ending 3 residues before the CDR3 end, the germline J gene is used to fill in that end. This sequence joins TRBV28 and TRBJ2-3, with unresolved D. The V end was cut by 7 bases, the J end by 2 bases, with 16 bases between. Germline CDR1 reads MDHEN; CDR2 reads SYDVKM. The CDR3 runs to 15 residues. The CDR3 DNA, read in part, is TGTGCCAGCAATAGAGCTCCCTTTACCACAGATACG. It specifies CASNRAPFTTDT. The complete CDR3 reads CASNRAPFTTDTQYF. The complete variable domain, with remaining parts taken from reference TRBV28 and TRBJ2-3, reads DVKVTQSSRYLVKRTGEKVFLECVQDMDHENMFWYRQDPGLGLRLIYFSYDVKMKEKGDIPEGYSVSREKKERFSLILESASTNQTSMYLCASNRAPFTTDTQYFGPGTRLTVL.

As for this clone: The read falls 3 residues short of the CDR3 end, and the missing part is taken from the germline J gene. The V gene is TRBV23-1, the J gene TRBJ1-1, with a tentative D call TRBD1 (5 bases). TRBV23-1 is recorded as an ORF, its role being uncertain. The CDR3 runs to 15 residues. Trimming stripped 2 bases from V and 2 bases from J, with 12 bases between. The sequenced CDR3 bases are TGCGCCAGCAGTCAAATCGCGACAGTTAACACTGAA. Amino acid sequence: CASSQIATVNTE. The CDR3 in full is CASSQIATVNTEAFF.

On this clone: The DNA ends 3 residues before the CDR3 does, and the rest of the CDR3 is filled in from the germline J gene. The chain uses TRBV29-1 and TRBJ1-1, with D hard to call. The CDR3 spans 13 residues. Germline V gene sequence: CDR1 SQVTM, CDR2 ANQGSEA. With 7 bases removed from V and 1 base from J, the gap between germline ends came to 13 bases. CDR3 DNA (partial): TGCAGCGCGGCCGAACAGCCGAACACTGAA. This sequence encodes CSAAEQPNTE. The entire CDR3 is CSAAEQPNTEAFF.

Of note for this clone: The read halts 3 residues ahead of the CDR3 end, with the missing end drawn from the germline J gene. The chain carries TRBV30 and TRBJ2-3; D is possibly TRBD2 (5 bases). The CDR3 contains 13 residues. V was clipped by 2 bases and J by 1 base, with 7 bases between them. The germline gives CDR1 GTSNPN, CDR2 SVGIG (reference sequence). Partial CDR3 DNA: TGTGCCTGGAGTCAGAGGGGCACAGATACG. Translation gives CAWSQRGTDT. The complete CDR3 protein is CAWSQRGTDTQYF.

The part of the CDR3 DNA that was read is TGCAGTGCTAGAGACCACCCAGAGACAGGGGACCCTGAA. It yields the protein CSARDHPETGDPE. The whole CDR3 protein is CSARDHPETGDPEAFF. This rearrangement joins TRBV20-1 to TRBJ1-1, with 8 bases identical to TRBD1. The read gets to within 3 residues of the CDR3 end, and the germline J gene fills in the rest. The CDR3 is made up of 16 amino acids. CDR1 is DFQATT, CDR2 SNEGSKA, per germline (reference sequence). V shed 0 bases, J shed 6 bases, and the junction held 12 bases outside the gene matches.

About this clone: The read is 3 residues too short to cover the CDR3 end, so that end is filled in from the germline J gene. The chain joins TRBV30 to TRBJ2-7; the D is unclear. Germline CDR1 is GTSNPN and CDR2 is SVGIG (reference sequence). CDR3 length: 12 amino acids. Trimming pared 0 bases from V and 6 bases from J, leaving 9 bases between. The CDR3 protein is CAWSVADSEQYF. Partial CDR3 DNA: TGTGCCTGGAGTGTGGCCGATTCCGAG.

On this clone: The read halts 3 residues ahead of the CDR3 end, with the missing end drawn from the germline J gene. The chain combines TRBV18 with TRBJ2-5; 10 nucleotides agree with TRBD1. Germline lookup yields CDR1 KGHSH and CDR2 LQKENI. The CDR3 covers 17 residues. The CDR3 sequence: CASSPSDRGRFTDTQYF. CDR3 DNA, as far as it was read: TGTGCCAGCTCCCCTAGTGACAGGGGGCGATTCACAGATACC.

As concerns this clone: The read halts 3 residues ahead of the CDR3 end, with the missing end drawn from the germline J gene. This sequence joins TRBV20-1 and TRBJ1-5, with D possibly matching TRBD1 (5 bases). The CDR3 contains 13 residues. Trimming pared 3 bases from V and 5 bases from J, leaving 11 bases between. The germline CDR1 and CDR2 sequences are DFQATT and SNEGSKA (reference sequence). CDR3 bases read: TGCAGTGCTAGGTCCCAGGGAGATCAGCCC. This translates into CSARSQGDQP. The entire CDR3 protein is CSARSQGDQPQHF.

Of note for this clone: The read stops 3 residues short of the end of the CDR3; the missing end is completed from the germline J gene. The V and J genes are TRBV5-6 and TRBJ1-2, with TRBD1 as a possible D gene (5 bases). The CDR3 has 14 residues. V was shortened by 0 bases and J by 6 bases, with 12 bases between the two germline ends. Germline loops: CDR1 SGHDT, CDR2 YYEEEE. CDR3 bases read: TGTGCCAGCAGCTTGGGGTCAGGGTCTCATGGC. This encodes CASSLGSGSHG. The whole CDR3 protein reads CASSLGSGSHGYTF.